These 24 T cell receptor beta chains originate from one sample sequenced in a study of blood T cells in healthy people across ages. A second PCR, run for about 7 to 11 cycles, used a sample-barcoded 5' primer plus a J-beta primer mix. TCRdb re-derived calls from the 5' RACE reads in MiXCR, one entry per CDR3 protein. The sample records 1.2 million to 1.5 million distinct CDR3 sequences, approximately 59% being singletons. Sequencing was done on a sample of blood. Receptors originate from a man aged 18 to 35 in good health.

The chain joins TRBV2 to TRBJ2-5; 9 bases match TRBD2. The CDR3 spans 17 residues. Germline values: CDR1 SNHLY, CDR2 FYNNEI. V dropped 2 bases and J dropped 5; count of bases not matched to a gene: 12. CDR3 bases: TGTGCCAGCAGTGAACTTGGCGTTGCGGGGGGGCTGGAGACCCAGTACTTC. Translated: CASSELGVAGGLETQYF. The variable domain in full, with the rest retrieved from reference TRBV2 and TRBJ2-5, is EPEVTQTPSHQVTQMGQEVILRCVPISNHLYFYWYRQILGQKVEFLVSFYNNEISEKSEIFDDQFSVERPDGSNFTLKIRSTKLEDSAMYFCASSELGVAGGLETQYFGPGTRLLVL.

This chain connects TRBV7-2 to TRBJ1-6; perhaps TRBD1 as D (5 bases). CDR3 length equals 14 residues. CDR1 is SGHTA and CDR2 is FQGNSA in the germline V gene. V gave up 2 bases and J gave up 10 bases, with 12 bases separating them. In DNA form, the CDR3 reads TGTGCCAGCAGCTTAAGCAGGGAGGTCTCACCCCTCCACTTT. Translating gives CASSLSREVSPLHF.

In nucleotides, the CDR3 is TGTGCCAGCAGCGGAGACTACGGGGGCAGAGCAGATACGCAGTATTTT. This gives the protein CASSGDYGGRADTQYF. This chain connects TRBV7-2 to TRBJ2-3, with D possibly called TRBD1 or TRBD2 (6 bases each). The germline V and J ends were trimmed by 5 bases and 4 bases, with 19 bases remaining between them. The CDR3 loop spans 16 amino acids. From germline, CDR1 is SGHTA and CDR2 FQGNSA. Drawing the rest from reference TRBV7-2 and TRBJ2-3, the complete variable domain is GAGVSQSPSNKVTEKGKDVELRCDPISGHTALYWYRQSLGQGLEFLIYFQGNSAPDKSGLPSDRFSAERTGGSVSTLTIQRTQQEDSAVYLCASSGDYGGRADTQYFGPGTRLTVL.

This clonotype was seen a few times. This chain links TRBV4-1 with TRBJ2-4; D may match TRBD1 or TRBD2 (6 bases each). Near its end, the DNA agrees better with TRBJ2-7, so the J call may be wrong. Germline V lookup: CDR1 MGHRA, CDR2 YSYEKL. This CDR3 region has 14 residues. The chain's CDR3 is CASSPQGLAYEQYF. CDR3 nucleotides: TGCGCCAGCAGCCCCCAGGGGCTAGCGTACGAGCAGTACTTC.

This clonotype was detected only once. J is TRBJ1-2 and V is TRBV30; TRBD1 aligns across 9 bases. The ends lost 2 bases at V and 8 bases at J; junction bases unmatched: 6. The CDR3 runs to 13 residues. CDR1 and CDR2 (germline): GTSNPN, SVGIG (reference sequence). CDR3 nucleotide sequence: TGTGCCTGGAGTCCGACTACAGGGGGCGGCTACACCTTC. Residues: CAWSPTTGGGYTF.

J is TRBJ2-7 and V is TRBV20-1; D uncertain. V was clipped by 3 bases and J by 0 bases, with 12 bases between them. This CDR3 spans 14 amino acids. CDR1 and CDR2 from the germline V gene are DFQATT and SNEGSKA (reference sequence). The DNA of the CDR3 is TGCAGTGCTAGGAGGAGCGCTCGCTCCTACGAGCAGTACTTC. This gives the protein CSARRSARSYEQYF.

The chain uses TRBV5-1 and TRBJ1-4; TRBD1 is a possible D gene (6 bases). V gave up 5 bases and J gave up 4 bases, with 15 bases separating them. The CDR3 length is 15 residues. The V gene's germline CDR1 is SGHRS and CDR2 YFSETQ. CDR3: CASRNRDTDNEKLFF. CDR3 sequence (DNA): TGCGCCAGCAGAAACCGGGACACGGATAATGAAAAACTGTTTTTT.

CDR3 in DNA: TGTGCCAGCAGCCAGGACGGACTTGGGGGCACCGGGGAGCTGTTTTTT. Translated: CASSQDGLGGTGELFF. The chain has TRBV7-9 and TRBJ2-2, with D perhaps assigned TRBD1 or TRBD2 (5 bases each). The germline V gene has CDR1 SEHNR and CDR2 FQNEAQ (reference sequence). The CDR3 runs 16 residues. The ends were cut back, 5 bases at V and 4 bases at J, with 17 bases in the middle.

The rearrangement uses TRBV5-6 and TRBJ1-1; D not certain. V shed 7 bases and J shed 11 bases, with 24 bases lying between them. This CDR3 is built from 14 residues. Germline CDR1 SGHDT, CDR2 YYEEEE. CDR3 region: CASSKVTERREAFF. The CDR3 nucleotides read TGTGCCAGCTCAAAGGTTACCGAGCGGCGAGAGGCTTTCTTT.

This clonotype was counted only a few times. The V gene is TRBV28, the J gene TRBJ2-5; either TRBD1 or TRBD2 may fit D (5 bases each). V lost 3 bases to trimming and J lost 5 bases, with 13 bases between them. CDR3 length: 14 amino acids. Germline V gene lookup returns CDR1 MDHEN and CDR2 SYDVKM. CDR3 sequence: CASSFRGLRETQYF. The CDR3 DNA follows: TGTGCCAGCAGTTTTCGGGGCTTGAGGGAGACCCAGTACTTC.

This clonotype has more than one count but fewer than ten. The chain joins TRBV6-5 to TRBJ2-7; D uncertain. CDR3 length: 14 amino acids. Germline CDR1 reads MNHEY; CDR2 reads SVGAGI. V lost 2 bases and J lost 3, with 11 bases in between. The CDR3 reads CASSYKGGRYEQYF. In DNA, the CDR3 is TGTGCCAGCAGTTACAAGGGCGGCCGCTACGAGCAGTACTTC.

The J gene is TRBJ2-4, the V gene TRBV7-6; perhaps TRBD1 as D (6 bases). Between the trimmed V and J ends, which lost 5 bases and 2 bases, there was a span of 16 bases. Germline CDR1 reads SGHVS; CDR2 reads FNYEAQ. This CDR3 is 16 amino acids long. The CDR3 is CASSDRRRGSKNIQYF. In nucleotides, the CDR3 is TGTGCCAGCAGCGACCGCCGCAGGGGCTCCAAAAACATTCAGTACTTC.

This clonotype was counted only a few times. The V gene is TRBV20-1, the J gene TRBJ2-4; no firm D call. Germline CDR1 DFQATT, CDR2 SNEGSKA (reference sequence). The CDR3 totals 14 residues. Trimming pared 3 bases from V and 7 bases from J, leaving 16 bases between. CDR3 nucleotides: TGCAGTGCTAGGTCCCCGCTGGGGTTCAACATTCAGTACTTC. This translates into CSARSPLGFNIQYF.

The CDR3 coding sequence is TGTGCCAGCAGGCAGGGTTTAGCTAACTATGGCTACACCTTC. This encodes CASRQGLANYGYTF. The gene calls are TRBV6-5 and TRBJ1-2; possibly TRBD1 for D (5 bases). The CDR3 totals 14 residues. The germline V gene encodes CDR1 MNHEY and CDR2 SVGAGI. The germline V and J ends were trimmed by 6 bases and 0 bases, with 11 bases remaining between them.

V gene TRBV12-1 combines with J gene TRBJ2-5. The end of the DNA is better explained by TRBJ2-7, so the J call may be wrong. TRBV12-1 is a listed pseudogene. CDR3 size: 12 residues. The CDR3 nucleotides are TGTGCCAGCAGCTACAAAGAGGACGAGCAGTACTTC. Translating it yields CASSYKEDEQYF.

The chain combines TRBV6-2 or TRBV6-3 with TRBJ2-5; 11 bases line up with TRBD2. Germline V gene lookup returns CDR1 MNHEY and CDR2 SVGEGT. V lost 2 bases to trimming and J lost 2 bases; unmatched junction nucleotides: 4. The CDR3 totals 16 residues. CDR3 bases: TGTGCCAGCAGTTACCCCCCTAGCGGGGGGCAAGAGACCCAGTACTTC. It translates to CASSYPPSGGQETQYF.

V is TRBV29-1 and J is TRBJ2-5; D may correspond to TRBD1 or TRBD2 (5 bases each). V was shortened by 4 bases and J by 5 bases, with 11 bases between the two germline ends. The germline V gene has CDR1 SQVTM and CDR2 ANQGSEA. The CDR3 is 12 amino acids. The chain's CDR3 is CSVGGAWETQYF. The CDR3 region has the DNA TGCAGCGTTGGAGGGGCGTGGGAGACCCAGTACTTC.

This chain links TRBV2 with TRBJ2-3, with 8 positions matching TRBD1. CDR3 size: 16 residues. The V and J ends lost 10 bases and 2 bases, in that order; junction bases with no gene match: 14. CDR1 is SNHLY and CDR2 is FYNNEI in the germline V gene. The CDR3 bases are TGTGCCACCGTCCCGGACAGGGCGGTGTCCACAGATACGCAGTATTTT. This encodes CATVPDRAVSTDTQYF.

The V and J genes are TRBV7-8 and TRBJ2-7, with 11 positions matching TRBD2. V was clipped by 6 bases and J by 3 bases; unmatched bases: 1. The V gene's germline CDR1 is SGHVS and CDR2 FQNEAQ. The CDR3 loop spans 13 amino acids. As DNA, the CDR3 is TGTGCCAGCAGACTAGCGGGGGACTACGAGCAGTACTTC. Amino acids: CASRLAGDYEQYF. The full variable domain, in which reference TRBV7-8 and TRBJ2-7 provide the parts outside the CDR3, is GAGVSQSPRYKVAKRGQDVALRCDPISGHVSLFWYQQALGQGPEFLTYFQNEAQLDKSGLPSDRFFAERPEGSVSTLKIQRTQQEDSAVYLCASRLAGDYEQYFGPGTRLTVT.

This chain links TRBV6-5 with TRBJ1-1; D not resolved. The V end lost 2 bases, the J end lost 7 bases, and 14 bases lay between the germline ends. The CDR3 runs 14 residues. Germline V gives CDR1 MNHEY, CDR2 SVGAGI. The CDR3 sequence: CASSYHSSPDEAFF. CDR3 DNA: TGTGCCAGCAGTTACCACTCGTCCCCGGATGAAGCTTTCTTT.

The J gene is TRBJ2-5, the V gene TRBV24-1; TRBD2 is a possible D gene (5 bases). CDR1 and CDR2 (germline): KGHDR, SFDVKD. There are 14 residues in the CDR3. Trimming took 5 bases from V and 2 from J, leaving 11 bases between them. Here the CDR3 reads CATSARGVQETQYF. The CDR3 DNA follows: TGTGCCACCAGTGCCCGGGGAGTACAAGAGACCCAGTACTTC.

The chain recombines TRBV11-3 with TRBJ2-3; D is unclear. Looked up from germline, CDR1 is SGHNT and CDR2 is YENEEA. The CDR3 runs to 15 residues. The V end was cut by 5 bases, the J end by 6 bases, with 18 bases between. The DNA for the CDR3 is TGTGCCAGCAGCCCGACAAAGAGGTCCATGGATACGCAGTATTTT. Amino acids: CASSPTKRSMDTQYF.

This clonotype was seen a few times. This chain uses TRBV12-3 or TRBV12-4 with TRBJ2-5, with 9 nucleotides matching TRBD1. V shed 6 bases, J shed 6 bases, and the junction held 8 bases outside the gene matches. The CDR3 loop spans 14 amino acids. The DNA for the CDR3 is TGTGCCAGCAGCCACCGGGACAGGGCAAAGACCCAGTACTTC. Protein sequence: CASSHRDRAKTQYF.

About this clonotype itself: The junction departs from the called germline gene at one end, perhaps through a read error. This chain joins TRBV6-2 or TRBV6-3 and TRBJ2-7; D is unresolved. The CDR3 consists of 15 residues. The germline gives CDR1 MNHEY, CDR2 SVGEGT. CDR3 sequence reads: CASSFVLESSYEQHF. Here the CDR3 DNA reads TGTGCCAGCAGTTTCGTGCTGGAGAGCTCCTACGAGCAGCACTTC.